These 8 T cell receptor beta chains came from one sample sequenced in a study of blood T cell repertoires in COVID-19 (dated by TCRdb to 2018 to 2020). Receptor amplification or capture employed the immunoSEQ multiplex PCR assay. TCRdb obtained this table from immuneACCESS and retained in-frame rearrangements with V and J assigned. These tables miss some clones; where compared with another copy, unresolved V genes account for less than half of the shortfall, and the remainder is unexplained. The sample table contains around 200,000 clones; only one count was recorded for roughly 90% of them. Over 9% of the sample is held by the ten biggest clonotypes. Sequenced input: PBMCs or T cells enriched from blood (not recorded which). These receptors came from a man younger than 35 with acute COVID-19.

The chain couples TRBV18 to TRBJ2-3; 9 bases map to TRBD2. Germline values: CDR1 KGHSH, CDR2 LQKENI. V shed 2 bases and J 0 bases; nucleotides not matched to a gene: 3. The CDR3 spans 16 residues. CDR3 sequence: CASSPGSGRSTDTQYF. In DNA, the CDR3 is TGTGCCAGCTCACCAGGGAGCGGGAGGAGCACAGATACGCAGTATTTT.

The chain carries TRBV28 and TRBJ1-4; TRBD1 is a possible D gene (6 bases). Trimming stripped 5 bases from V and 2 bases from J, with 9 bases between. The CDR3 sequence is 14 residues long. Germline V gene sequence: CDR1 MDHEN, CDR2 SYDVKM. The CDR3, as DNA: TGTGCCAGCAGTCTCAGGGGTACTAATGAAAAACTGTTTTTT. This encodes CASSLRGTNEKLFF. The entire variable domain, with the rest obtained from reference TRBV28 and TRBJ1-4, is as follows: DVKVTQSSRYLVKRTGEKVFLECVQDMDHENMFWYRQDPGLGLRLIYFSYDVKMKEKGDIPEGYSVSREKKERFSLILESASTNQTSMYLCASSLRGTNEKLFFGSGTQLSVL.

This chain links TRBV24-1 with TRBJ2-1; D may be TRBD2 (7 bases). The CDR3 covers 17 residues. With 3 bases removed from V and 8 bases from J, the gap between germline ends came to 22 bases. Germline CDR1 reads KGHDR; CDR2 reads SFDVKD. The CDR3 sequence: CATSDGIGGERSDEQFF. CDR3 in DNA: TGTGCCACCAGTGATGGTATAGGGGGGGAGAGGAGCGATGAGCAGTTCTTC.

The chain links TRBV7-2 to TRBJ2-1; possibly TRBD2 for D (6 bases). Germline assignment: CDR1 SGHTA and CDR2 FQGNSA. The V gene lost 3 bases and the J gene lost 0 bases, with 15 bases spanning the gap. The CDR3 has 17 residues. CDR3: CASSFPHSGSSYNEQFF. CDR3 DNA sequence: TGTGCCAGCAGCTTCCCCCACTCCGGGAGCTCCTACAATGAGCAGTTCTTC. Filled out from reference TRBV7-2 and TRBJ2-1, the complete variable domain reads GAGVSQSPSNKVTEKGKDVELRCDPISGHTALYWYRQSLGQGLEFLIYFQGNSAPDKSGLPSDRFSAERTGGSVSTLTIQRTQQEDSAVYLCASSFPHSGSSYNEQFFGPGTRLTVL.

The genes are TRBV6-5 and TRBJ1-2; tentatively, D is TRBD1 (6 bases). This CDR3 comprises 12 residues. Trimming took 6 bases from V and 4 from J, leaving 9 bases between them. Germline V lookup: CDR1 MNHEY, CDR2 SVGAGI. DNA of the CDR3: TGTGCCAGCAGCGACAGGTTCTATGGCTACACCTTC. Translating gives CASSDRFYGYTF.

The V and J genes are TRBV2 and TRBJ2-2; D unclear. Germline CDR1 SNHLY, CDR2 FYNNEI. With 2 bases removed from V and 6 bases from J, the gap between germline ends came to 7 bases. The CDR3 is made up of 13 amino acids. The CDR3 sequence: CASSERESGELFF. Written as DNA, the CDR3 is TGTGCCAGCAGTGAAAGAGAGTCCGGGGAGCTGTTTTTT.

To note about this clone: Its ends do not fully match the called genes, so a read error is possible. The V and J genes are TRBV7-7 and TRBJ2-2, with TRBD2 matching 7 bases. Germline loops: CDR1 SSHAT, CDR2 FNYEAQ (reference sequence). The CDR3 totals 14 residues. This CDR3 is CASSPGGGAGELFF. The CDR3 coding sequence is TGTGCTAGCAGCCCTGGGGGAGGGGCCGGGGAGCTGTTTTTT.

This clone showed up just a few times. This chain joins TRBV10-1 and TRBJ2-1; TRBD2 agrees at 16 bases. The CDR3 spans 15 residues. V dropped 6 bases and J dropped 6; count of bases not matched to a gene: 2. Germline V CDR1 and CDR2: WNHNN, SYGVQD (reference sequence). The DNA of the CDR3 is TGCGCCAGCAGGGGACTAGCGGGAGGGATCAATGAGCAGTTCTTC. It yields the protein CASRGLAGGINEQFF.